A selection of T cell receptor beta chains follows, all from one sample in a study of cytomegalovirus exposure and HLA in healthy donors. Profiling relied on immunoSEQ multiplex PCR, and the TCRdb table lists in-frame clones only, not all of them. The data contain 100,000 to 150,000 clones, 75% to 85% of them singletons. Sequenced sample: PBMCs. The receptors were sampled from a woman between 35 and 50 years old in good health and CMV-seronegative. CDR3s include the opening cysteine and the closing phenylalanine or tryptophan. The D gene is left open where the match is weak. A row's size may be missing; if present it is once, few, many or a size class.

CDR3nt	CDR3aa	d_gene	abundance	v_gene	j_gene
TGTGCAACCGGACAGACGAACACTGAAGCTTTCTTT	CATGQTNTEAFF	NA	NA	TRBV7-8	TRBJ1-1
TGTGCCAGCAGCCCAGGGGGAAGGGCCACTGAAGCTTTCTTT	CASSPGGRATEAFF	TRBD1	NA	TRBV7-8	TRBJ1-1
TGTGCCAGCAGTCCTACAGGGGCAACTCCCTCCTACGAGCAGTACTTC	CASSPTGATPSYEQYF	TRBD1	NA	TRBV27	TRBJ2-7
TGTGCCAGTAGTATAGACGCAGGGGGCTGGACTGAAGCTTTCTTT	CASSIDAGGWTEAFF	TRBD1	NA	TRBV19	TRBJ1-1
TGTGCCAGTGTTCAGGGTGACACTGAAGCTTTCTTT	CASVQGDTEAFF	NA	NA	TRBV19	TRBJ1-1
TGCGCCAGCAGCCCCGACAGTGCCTTCAATCAGCCCCAGCATTTT	CASSPDSAFNQPQHF	NA	few	TRBV5-1	TRBJ1-5
TGTGCCAGCAGCGGGGGACTAGCGGAAGAGACCCAGTACTTC	CASSGGLAEETQYF	TRBD2	NA	TRBV9	TRBJ2-5
TGTGCCAGCAGCTTAGATCTGGCATACACCGGGGAGCTGTTTTTT	CASSLDLAYTGELFF	NA	NA	TRBV7-9	TRBJ2-2
TGTGCCAGCAGCCCCCGCCGCGGTCAGCTCCAGCATTTT	CASSPRRGQLQHF	NA	NA	TRBV7-2	TRBJ1-5
TGTGCCAGCAGTCCGACAGGGGCCCTCTCCGACAATGAGCAGTTCTTC	CASSPTGALSDNEQFF	TRBD1	NA	TRBV2	TRBJ2-1
TGTGCCAGCTCACCCGCAGGGGGGAACGAGCAGTACTTC	CASSPAGGNEQYF	NA	once	TRBV18	TRBJ2-7
TGTGCCAGCAGCCTCAATCCGGGGGGTGAGCAGTTCTTC	CASSLNPGGEQFF	TRBD2	NA	TRBV14	TRBJ2-1
TGTGCCAGCAGCCTAGGACTAGCGGAGCAGTACTTC	CASSLGLAEQYF	TRBD2	NA	TRBV5-4	TRBJ2-7
TGTGCCAGCAGCCAGGGGACCCACAGGGAGACCCAGTACTTC	CASSQGTHRETQYF	NA	NA	TRBV5-8	TRBJ2-5
TGTGCCAGCAGTTCGGGACTAGCCGCAGATACGCAGTATTTT	CASSSGLAADTQYF	TRBD2	NA	TRBV6-5	TRBJ2-3
TGTGCCAGCAGCGAGGGACAGGGCGGTCTCAATGAGCAGTTCTTC	CASSEGQGGLNEQFF	TRBD1	NA	TRBV7-3	TRBJ2-1
TGTGCCATCGGGGGGGTTGGCTCCTATAATTCACCCCTCCACTTT	CAIGGVGSYNSPLHF	NA	NA	TRBV28	TRBJ1-6
TGTGCCAGCAGCTTAGAATATTCCGAGCAGTACTTC	CASSLEYSEQYF	NA	NA	TRBV11-2	TRBJ2-7
TGCGCCAGCAGCCATCAATGGGCGGGGGGGCATGAGCAGTTCTTC	CASSHQWAGGHEQFF	TRBD2	NA	TRBV4-3	TRBJ2-1
TGCGCCAGCACGGTGGGGGGACGCTCCTACAATGAGCAGTTCTTC	CASTVGGRSYNEQFF	NA	NA	TRBV4-1	TRBJ2-1
TGCGCCAGCAGCCACCGAGGGGGGGAGCTGTTTTTT	CASSHRGGELFF	NA	NA	TRBV4-1	TRBJ2-2
TGTGCCAGCAGTTCCCCGAGACTAGCGGGAGGCTACGAGCAGTACTTC	CASSSPRLAGGYEQYF	TRBD2	NA	TRBV6-5	TRBJ2-7
TGTGCCAGCTCATCCGACAGGGACGAGCAGTACTTC	CASSSDRDEQYF	TRBD1	NA	TRBV18	TRBJ2-7